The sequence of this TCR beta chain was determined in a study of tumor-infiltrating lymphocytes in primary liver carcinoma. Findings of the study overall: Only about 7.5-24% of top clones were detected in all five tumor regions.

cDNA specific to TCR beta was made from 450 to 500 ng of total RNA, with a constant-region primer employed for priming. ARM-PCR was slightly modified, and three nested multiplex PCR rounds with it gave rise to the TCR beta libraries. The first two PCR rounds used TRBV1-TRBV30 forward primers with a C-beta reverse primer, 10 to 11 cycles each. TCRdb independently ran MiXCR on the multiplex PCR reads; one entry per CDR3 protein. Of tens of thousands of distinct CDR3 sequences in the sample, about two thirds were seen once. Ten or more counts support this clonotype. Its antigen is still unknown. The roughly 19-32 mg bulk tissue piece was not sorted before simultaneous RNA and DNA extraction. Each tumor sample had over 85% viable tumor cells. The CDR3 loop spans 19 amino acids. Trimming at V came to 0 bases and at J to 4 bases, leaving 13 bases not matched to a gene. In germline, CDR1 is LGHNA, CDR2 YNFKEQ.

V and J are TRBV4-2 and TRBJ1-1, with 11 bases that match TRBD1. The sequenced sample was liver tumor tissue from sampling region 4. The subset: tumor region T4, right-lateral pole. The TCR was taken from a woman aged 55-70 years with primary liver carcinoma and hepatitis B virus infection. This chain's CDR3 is CASSQEGATDRGRITEAFF. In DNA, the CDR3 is TGTGCCAGCAGCCAAGAGGGGGCTACGGACAGGGGGCGTATCACTGAAGCTTTCTTT.